Below are 32 T cell receptor beta chains sequenced from a single sample in a study of blood T cells in healthy people across ages. The second PCR ran roughly 6 to 11 cycles with a sample-barcoded 5' primer and J-beta primers. MiXCR was run by TCRdb on the 5' RACE reads, yielding one entry per CDR3 protein. The sample has 980,000 or so distinct CDR3 sequences, roughly 48% seen once. Sequencing was performed on blood. The source is a man aged 25-40 years in good health.

The rearrangement uses TRBV20-1 and TRBJ1-5; possible D gene TRBD1, 6 bases. The V end lost 6 bases, the J end lost 1 base, and 13 bases lay between the germline ends. Germline-derived CDR1 and CDR2 are DFQATT and SNEGSKA (reference sequence). This CDR3 is 14 amino acids long. CDR3 loop: CSAGRGPSNQPQHF. The CDR3, as DNA: TGCAGTGCGGGCCGGGGGCCGAGCAATCAGCCCCAGCATTTT.

The chain recombines TRBV20-1 with TRBJ1-2; maybe TRBD1 (5 bases). The CDR3 extends over 12 amino acids. From germline, CDR1 is DFQATT and CDR2 SNEGSKA (reference sequence). Trimming took 6 bases from V and 4 from J, leaving 12 bases between them. Here the CDR3 DNA reads TGCAGTGCCAAATCTGGGGGCTATGGCTACACCTTC. This gives the protein CSAKSGGYGYTF.

V and J are TRBV10-1 and TRBJ2-1; 7 nucleotides agree with TRBD2. CDR1 and CDR2 (germline): WNHNN, SYGVQD (reference sequence). The CDR3 runs to 16 residues. Trimming removed 5 bases from V and 2 bases from J; junction bases left unmatched: 9. CDR3: CASSPSAGAPYNEQFF. Written as DNA, the CDR3 is TGCGCCAGCAGTCCCTCCGCGGGAGCCCCCTACAATGAGCAGTTCTTC.

This clonotype is a singleton in its sample. The chain recombines TRBV6-1 with TRBJ1-5; 7 nucleotides line up with TRBD1. CDR3 length: 15 residues. The germline V gene has CDR1 MNHNS and CDR2 SASEGT. V lost 4 bases and J lost 7; bases outside the gene matches: 10. CDR3 in amino acids: CASSVNTGVLQPQHF. CDR3 bases: TGTGCCAGCAGTGTAAACACAGGGGTGCTGCAGCCCCAGCATTTT.

Comment on this clonotype: At one end the junction does not follow the germline gene, possibly because of a read error. The chain joins TRBV20-1 to TRBJ2-5; D perhaps matches TRBD1 (6 bases). This CDR3 has 13 residues. Germline V gene sequence: CDR1 DFQATT, CDR2 SNEGSKA (reference sequence). The CDR3: CRARGGLGETQYF. CDR3 nucleotide sequence: TGCAGGGCTAGAGGGGGTCTGGGAGAGACCCAGTACTTC.

This rearrangement joins TRBV9 to TRBJ2-5, with D perhaps matching TRBD2 (7 bases). Germline CDR1 SGDLS, CDR2 YYNGEE. The V end was cut by 2 bases, the J end by 2 bases, with 16 bases between. The CDR3 sequence is 16 residues long. CDR3 loop: CASSVLGRGPQETQYF. The CDR3 DNA is TGTGCCAGCAGCGTCTTGGGGCGGGGGCCTCAAGAGACCCAGTACTTC.

V and J are TRBV10-3 and TRBJ2-7, with D perhaps matching TRBD1 (6 bases). CDR1 and CDR2 (germline): ENHRY, SYGVKD. Trimming removed 2 bases from V and 0 bases from J, with 14 bases in between. CDR3 length equals 16 residues. The CDR3 nucleotides read TGTGCCATCAGTGAGCTTCCAGGGGATAGCTCCTACGAGCAGTACTTC. The encoded protein is CAISELPGDSSYEQYF.

This clonotype came up once. V gene TRBV7-2 combines with J gene TRBJ2-1, with D unclear. The CDR3 loop spans 12 amino acids. Trimming took 3 bases from V and 8 from J, leaving 8 bases between them. Germline assignment: CDR1 SGHTA and CDR2 FQGNSA. The CDR3 spells CASSFLIHEQFF. The CDR3, as DNA: TGTGCCAGCAGCTTTTTGATCCATGAGCAGTTCTTC.

This clonotype turned up a few times. The gene calls are TRBV29-1 and TRBJ2-7, with 7 bases matching TRBD1. This CDR3 comprises 13 residues. The V segment lost 6 bases and the J segment 3 bases; nucleotides outside the gene matches: 8. Germline CDR1 is SQVTM and CDR2 is ANQGSEA. The CDR3 region has the DNA TGCAGCGTCGTACCGACAGGGCTCTACGAGCAGTACTTC. It yields the protein CSVVPTGLYEQYF.

The chain couples TRBV20-1 to TRBJ2-7; D is possibly TRBD1 (5 bases). From germline, CDR1 is DFQATT and CDR2 SNEGSKA (reference sequence). V lost 5 bases and J 5 bases, leaving 7 bases between the germline ends. The length of the CDR3 is 10 residues. The CDR3 sequence: CSASDNEQYF. DNA for the CDR3: TGCAGTGCTTCGGACAACGAGCAGTACTTC.

This chain uses TRBV12-3 or TRBV12-4 with TRBJ2-4, with a tentative D call TRBD1 (7 bases). This CDR3 has 15 residues. The germline V and J ends were trimmed by 6 bases and 13 bases, with 25 bases remaining between them. CDR3 protein: CASSRAGTVVFEQYF. The CDR3 nucleotides are TGTGCCAGCAGCAGGGCGGGGACAGTGGTTTTTGAGCAGTACTTC.

Turning to this clonotype: Compared with germline, one end of the junction differs, possibly owing to a read error. The chain is built from TRBV14 and TRBJ2-3; D may be TRBD1 (5 bases). CDR1 and CDR2 from the germline V gene are SGHDN and FVKESK. The CDR3 totals 11 residues. The CDR3 sequence is CTSSQDSTQYF. CDR3 nucleotides: TGTACCAGCAGCCAAGACAGCACGCAGTATTTT. The entire variable domain, with the rest obtained from reference TRBV14 and TRBJ2-3, is as follows: EAGVTQFPSHSVIEKGQTVTLRCDPISGHDNLYWYRRVMGKEIKFLLHFVKESKQDESGMPNNRFLAERTGGTYSTLKVQPAELEDSGVYFCTSSQDSTQYFGPGTRLTVL.

V gene TRBV4-2 combines with J gene TRBJ2-1, with a possible D match to TRBD1 (5 bases). The germline V gene has CDR1 LGHNA and CDR2 YNFKEQ. The CDR3 length is 16 residues. Trimming took off 0 bases at V and 3 bases at J, with 12 bases between the two ends. CDR3 residues: CASSQEWQGNYNEQFF. The CDR3 DNA sequence: TGTGCCAGCAGCCAAGAATGGCAGGGCAACTACAATGAGCAGTTCTTC.

The chain recombines TRBV4-2 with TRBJ1-5; perhaps TRBD1 as D (6 bases). Germline V gene lookup returns CDR1 LGHNA and CDR2 YNFKEQ. The CDR3 totals 14 residues. V shed 7 bases and J shed 4 bases, with 14 bases lying between them. The CDR3 nucleotides read TGTGCCAGCAAGGTCGGGGGCATGAATCAGCCCCAGCATTTT. Encoded protein: CASKVGGMNQPQHF.

This sequence joins TRBV28 and TRBJ1-2; perhaps TRBD1 as D (6 bases). Between the trimmed V and J ends, which lost 4 bases and 1 base, there was a span of 10 bases. The V gene's germline CDR1 is MDHEN and CDR2 SYDVKM. There are 14 residues in the CDR3. CDR3 region: CASSSLDSNYGYTF. As DNA, the CDR3 is TGTGCCAGCAGTTCCTTGGACAGTAACTATGGCTACACCTTC.

On this clonotype: This may be a read error: a much more frequent sequence differs by one nucleotide. V is TRBV3-1 and J is TRBJ1-4; possibly TRBD1 for D (6 bases). The CDR3 is 15 amino acids. Germline V lookup: CDR1 LGHDT, CDR2 YNNKEL (reference sequence). The CDR3 region is CAGSEPGQVDEKLFF. CDR3 in DNA: TGTGCCGGCAGCGAGCCGGGACAAGTCGACGAAAAACTGTTTTTT.

The J gene is TRBJ2-7, the V gene TRBV27, with D possibly TRBD1 on 6 matching bases. The germline V gene has CDR1 MNHEY and CDR2 SMNVEV (reference sequence). V lost 0 bases and J 0 bases, leaving 12 bases between the germline ends. The length of the CDR3 is 16 residues. The CDR3 spells CASSLSGLDSSYEQYF. In DNA, the CDR3 is TGTGCCAGCAGTTTATCTGGTCTGGACAGCTCCTACGAGCAGTACTTC.

There are many counts of this clonotype. The gene calls are TRBV18 and TRBJ2-3, with D hard to call. The CDR3 contains 13 residues. Per germline, CDR1 KGHSH and CDR2 LQKENI. V was pared by 6 bases and J by 3 bases, with 10 bases between. CDR3 residues: CASSAGRTDTQYF. CDR3 nucleotides: TGTGCCAGCTCTGCTGGTCGGACAGATACGCAGTATTTT.

This clonotype has a handful of counts. The chain recombines TRBV4-1 with TRBJ1-2; a possible D gene is TRBD1 (6 bases). The CDR3 sequence is 16 residues long. Germline V CDR1 and CDR2: MGHRA, YSYEKL. The V end lost 1 base, the J end lost 2 bases, and 14 bases lay between the germline ends. In DNA form, the CDR3 reads TGCGCCAGCAGCCAAGGCAAAAACAGGGAGAACTATGGCTACACCTTC. Translating it yields CASSQGKNRENYGYTF.

This clonotype was counted a few times. V gene TRBV5-1 combines with J gene TRBJ2-5; D gene ambiguous. The germline gives CDR1 SGHRS, CDR2 YFSETQ. The CDR3 covers 13 residues. V lost 4 bases and J 3 bases, leaving 10 bases between the germline ends. CDR3 nucleotides: TGCGCCAGCAGCGCGGCCAACGAAGAGACCCAGTACTTC. This encodes CASSAANEETQYF.

This chain connects TRBV7-9 to TRBJ2-1, with 9 nucleotides matching TRBD2. CDR1 and CDR2 from the germline V gene are SEHNR and FQNEAQ (reference sequence). The CDR3 is 15 residues long. V dropped 4 bases and J dropped 4; count of bases not matched to a gene: 5. The CDR3 protein is CASSSAGGAYNEQFF. DNA of the CDR3: TGTGCCAGCAGCTCGGCGGGGGGGGCTTACAATGAGCAGTTCTTC.

This clonotype was found once. The chain uses TRBV29-1 and TRBJ1-2; D unresolved. V lost 7 bases and J lost 6, with 12 bases in between. Germline-derived CDR1 and CDR2 are SQVTM and ANQGSEA. This CDR3 spans 11 amino acids. The chain's CDR3 is CSAEPQHGYTF. For the CDR3, the DNA is TGCAGCGCCGAACCGCAACATGGCTACACCTTC.

Here the CDR3 DNA reads TGTGCCAGCAGTCCCCGGGACAGGGGACCAACTAAGCAGTTCTTC. It translates to CASSPRDRGPTKQFF. This rearrangement joins TRBV25-1 to TRBJ2-1; 10 nucleotides align to TRBD1. The CDR3 length is 15 residues. Germline V CDR1 and CDR2: MGHDK, SYGVNS. V dropped 5 bases and J dropped 11; count of bases not matched to a gene: 12.

V is TRBV20-1 and J is TRBJ2-7, with D uncertain. Germline V CDR1 and CDR2: DFQATT, SNEGSKA (reference sequence). V dropped 0 bases and J dropped 3 bases, with 24 bases sitting between them. The length of the CDR3 is 18 residues. This CDR3 is CSARDRPGARRTHYEQYF. The CDR3 DNA is TGCAGTGCTAGAGATCGGCCAGGCGCCCGTAGGACCCACTACGAGCAGTACTTC.

This rearrangement joins TRBV20-1 to TRBJ2-7; 8 bases fit TRBD2. Trimming took 2 bases from V and 2 from J; bases not matched to a gene: 5. The germline V gene encodes CDR1 DFQATT and CDR2 SNEGSKA (reference sequence). The CDR3 totals 14 residues. The CDR3 nucleotides are TGCAGTGCTAGACGGGGGGGCGAGGCCTACGAGCAGTACTTC. Translation: CSARRGGEAYEQYF.

The chain uses TRBV7-9 and TRBJ2-3; D might be TRBD1 or TRBD2, each matching 5 bases. The CDR3 extends over 15 amino acids. Between the trimmed V and J ends, which lost 4 bases and 4 bases, there was a span of 15 bases. Germline-derived CDR1 and CDR2 are SEHNR and FQNEAQ (reference sequence). The CDR3 DNA sequence: TGTGCCAGCAGCTGGGGACCCCCGAGGGCAGATACGCAGTATTTT. Translating gives CASSWGPPRADTQYF. Filled out from reference TRBV7-9 and TRBJ2-3, the complete variable domain reads DTGVSQNPRHKITKRGQNVTFRCDPISEHNRLYWYRQTLGQGPEFLTYFQNEAQLEKSRLLSDRFSAERPKGSFSTLEIQRTEQGDSAMYLCASSWGPPRADTQYFGPGTRLTVL.

This clonotype was recorded a few times. The chain uses TRBV10-3 and TRBJ2-3; no clear D gene. This CDR3 comprises 12 residues. The germline V gene has CDR1 ENHRY and CDR2 SYGVKD. The V gene lost 0 bases and the J gene lost 6 bases, with 4 bases spanning the gap. The DNA of the CDR3 is TGTGCCATCAGTGAGTCGCCGGATACGCAGTATTTT. It specifies CAISESPDTQYF.

This clonotype was recorded only once. The V gene is TRBV12-3 or TRBV12-4, the J gene TRBJ1-4, with D possibly being TRBD1 (6 bases). V shed 5 bases and J shed 4 bases, with 14 bases lying between them. The length of the CDR3 is 15 residues. CDR3 protein: CASSPSEGGNEKLFF. CDR3 in DNA: TGTGCCAGCAGTCCATCCGAGGGGGGTAATGAAAAACTGTTTTTT.

This clonotype was counted a few times. The chain has TRBV6-5 and TRBJ2-5, with 7 bases aligning to TRBD2. TRBJ2-7 matches the DNA end more closely, so the J call is doubtful. CDR3 length: 13 amino acids. Germline V lookup: CDR1 MNHEY, CDR2 SVGAGI. CDR3 loop: CASSSGLVVEQYF. As DNA, the CDR3 is TGTGCCAGCAGTTCAGGACTAGTAGTCGAGCAGTACTTC.

V gene TRBV20-1 combines with J gene TRBJ1-6, with TRBD1 as a possible D gene (5 bases). The CDR3 consists of 15 residues. V was trimmed by 1 base and J by 7 bases, leaving 14 bases between them. Germline V gene lookup returns CDR1 DFQATT and CDR2 SNEGSKA (reference sequence). CDR3 sequence reads: CSARGDRFSNSPLHF. CDR3 DNA sequence: TGCAGTGCTAGAGGGGACCGGTTTTCGAATTCACCCCTCCACTTT.

The rearrangement links TRBV4-3 to TRBJ2-4; the D gene could be TRBD1 or TRBD2 (6 bases each). The V end lost 0 bases, the J end lost 3 bases, and 15 bases lay between the germline ends. This CDR3 has 17 residues. Per germline, CDR1 LGHNA and CDR2 YSLEER. The CDR3 spells CASSQEWRGASKNIQYF. For the CDR3, the DNA is TGCGCCAGCAGCCAAGAATGGAGGGGGGCGAGCAAAAACATTCAGTACTTC.

This clonotype came up a few times. The chain uses TRBV20-1 and TRBJ2-3; 10 nucleotides agree with TRBD1. Trimming took 5 bases from V and 2 from J; bases not matched to a gene: 7. The germline V gene has CDR1 DFQATT and CDR2 SNEGSKA (reference sequence). The CDR3 runs 15 residues. The CDR3 nucleotides read TGCAGTGCTGCCGGGACAGGGGTATACACAGATACGCAGTATTTT. Amino acids: CSAAGTGVYTDTQYF.